The TCR beta chain described here comes from a study of control samples from healthy donors and cancer patients. This table comes from immunoSEQ multiplex PCR, and its TCRdb copy is limited to in-frame clones, with some not included. This repertoire shows 65,000 to 85,000 clones, 89% found once; its top ten account for around a tenth. The V gene's germline CDR1 is MNHEY and CDR2 SVGAGI. This CDR3 has 15 amino acids. V lost 4 bases to trimming and J lost 13 bases; unmatched junction nucleotides: 7. This chain joins TRBV6-5 and TRBJ2-1; TRBD2 agrees at 16 bases. Sequenced: PBMCs. This TCR came from a woman aged 50 to 65 with colorectal cancer. DNA of the CDR3: TGTGCCAGCAGTTCGGGACTAGCGGGGGGGCCGGAACAGTTCTTC. Amino acids: CASSSGLAGGPEQFF.